This TCR beta chain derives from a study of beta chain features in type 1 diabetes. General study results and limits: When cDNA is sequenced, cells with high TCR expression could be over-represented. Among patients, naive, central memory and Treg TCRB repertoires appeared more similar than among healthy donors.

Based on CD45RO/CCR7/CD25/CD127/CD95/CD27, CD4+ regulatory, stem cell-like memory, naive and central memory cells were sorted. Without exception, sorted populations had purity beyond 95%. Regarding this clone: As yet, its antigen is unknown.

Every bit of the isolated RNA underwent reverse transcription, so sequencing read expressed TCRB transcripts. The table came from immunoSEQ multiplex PCR; TCRdb's copy has only in-frame clones and leaves some out. The table has approximately 84,000 clones, roughly 34% seen once. The CDR3 is 19 amino acids. J was trimmed by 1 base and V by 4 bases; bases with no gene match: 10. Germline CDR1 reads SGHNT; CDR2 reads YYREEE (reference sequence). Material for sequencing was stem cell memory CD4+ T cells from blood. V is TRBV5-4 and J is TRBJ2-1, with 14 positions matching TRBD2. This sequence originates from a woman between 18 and 29 years old in good health. This CDR3 is CASSPSRTSGRLSYNEQFF. The CDR3 DNA reads as TGTGCCAGCAGCCCGTCCAGGACTAGCGGGAGGTTGTCCTACAATGAGCAGTTCTTC. The whole variable domain, filled in from reference TRBV5-4 and TRBJ2-1, reads ETGVTQSPTHLIKTRGQQVTLRCSSQSGHNTVSWYQQALGQGPQFIFQYYREEENGRGNFPPRFSGLQFPNYSSELNVNALELDDSALYLCASSPSRTSGRLSYNEQFFGPGTRLTVL.